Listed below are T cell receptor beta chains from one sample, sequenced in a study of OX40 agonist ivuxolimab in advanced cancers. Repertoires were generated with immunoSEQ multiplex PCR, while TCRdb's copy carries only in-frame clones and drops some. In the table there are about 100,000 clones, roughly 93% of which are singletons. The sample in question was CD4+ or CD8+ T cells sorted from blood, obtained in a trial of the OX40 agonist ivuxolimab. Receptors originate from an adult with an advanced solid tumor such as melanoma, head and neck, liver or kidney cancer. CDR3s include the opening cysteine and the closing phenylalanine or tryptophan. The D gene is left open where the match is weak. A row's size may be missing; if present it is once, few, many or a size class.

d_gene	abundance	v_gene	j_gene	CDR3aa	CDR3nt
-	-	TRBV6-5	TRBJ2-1	CASSGRNYNEQFF	TGTGCCAGCTCGGGACGGAACTACAATGAGCAGTTCTTC
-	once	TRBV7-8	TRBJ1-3	CASSLEGSSGNTIYF	TGTGCCAGCAGCTTAGAAGGGAGCTCTGGAAACACCATATATTTT
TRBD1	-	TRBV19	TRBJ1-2	CASSPGQGVSGYTF	TGTGCCAGTAGTCCGGGACAGGGGGTTTCTGGCTACACCTTC
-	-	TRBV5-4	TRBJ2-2	CASSHNSGPLGELFF	TGTGCCAGCAGCCACAACAGTGGGCCCCTAGGGGAGCTGTTTTTT
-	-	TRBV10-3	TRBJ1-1	CAISESVTVNTEAFF	TGTGCCATCAGTGAGTCGGTGACAGTGAACACTGAAGCTTTCTTT
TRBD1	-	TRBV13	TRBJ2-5	CASSNRDSYVSQYF	TGTGCCAGCAGCAACCGGGACAGCTACGTTTCCCAGTACTTC
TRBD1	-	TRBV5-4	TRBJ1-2	CASSLSQGAYYGYTF	TGTGCCAGCAGCTTGTCGCAGGGGGCTTACTATGGCTACACCTTC
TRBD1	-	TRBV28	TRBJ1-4	CASSTGATNEKLFF	TGTGCCAGCAGTACAGGGGCAACTAATGAAAAACTGTTTTTT
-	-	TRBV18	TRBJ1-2	CASSEGEGYGYTF	TGTGCCAGCTCGGAGGGGGAGGGCTATGGCTACACCTTC
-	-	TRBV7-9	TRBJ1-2	CASSQTDYYGYTF	TGTGCCAGCAGCCAGACGGATTACTATGGCTACACCTTC
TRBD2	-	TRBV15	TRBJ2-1	CATSRPSGRVYNEQFF	TGTGCCACCAGCAGACCTAGCGGGAGAGTTTACAATGAGCAGTTCTTC
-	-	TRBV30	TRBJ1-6	CAWITRGNGNSPLHF	TGTGCCTGGATCACTAGGGGGAATGGGAATTCACCCCTCCACTTT
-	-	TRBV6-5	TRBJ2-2	CASSPSTFAGELFF	TGTGCCAGCAGCCCTAGTACGTTCGCCGGGGAGCTGTTTTTT
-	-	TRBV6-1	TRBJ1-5	CASSEGRRQINQPQHF	TGTGCCAGCAGTGAAGGAAGGAGGCAGATTAATCAGCCCCAGCATTTT